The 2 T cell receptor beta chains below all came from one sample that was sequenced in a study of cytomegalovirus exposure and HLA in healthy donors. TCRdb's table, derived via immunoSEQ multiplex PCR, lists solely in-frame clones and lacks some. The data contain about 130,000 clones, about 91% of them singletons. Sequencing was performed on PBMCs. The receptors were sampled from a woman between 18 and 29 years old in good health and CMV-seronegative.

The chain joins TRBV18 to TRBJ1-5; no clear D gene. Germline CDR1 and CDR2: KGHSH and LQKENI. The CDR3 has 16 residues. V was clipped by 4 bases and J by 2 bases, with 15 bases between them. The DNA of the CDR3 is TGTGCCAGCTCACGGGCCCCCCAGGAGGGCAATCAGCCCCAGCATTTT. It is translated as CASSRAPQEGNQPQHF.

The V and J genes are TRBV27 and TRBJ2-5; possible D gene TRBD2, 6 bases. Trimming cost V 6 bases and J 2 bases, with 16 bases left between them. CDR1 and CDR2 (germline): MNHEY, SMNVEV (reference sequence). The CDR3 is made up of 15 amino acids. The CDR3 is CASSSYFGGQETQYF. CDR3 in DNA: TGTGCCAGCAGCTCTTATTTTGGGGGGCAAGAGACCCAGTACTTC.